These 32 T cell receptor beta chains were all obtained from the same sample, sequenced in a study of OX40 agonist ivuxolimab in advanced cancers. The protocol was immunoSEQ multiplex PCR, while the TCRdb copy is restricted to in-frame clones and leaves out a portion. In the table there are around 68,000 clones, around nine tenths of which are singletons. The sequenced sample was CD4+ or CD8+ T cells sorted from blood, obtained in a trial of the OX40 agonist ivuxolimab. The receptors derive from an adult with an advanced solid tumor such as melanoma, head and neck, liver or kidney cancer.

CDR3 loop: CASSTHPGNEQFF. CDR3 nucleotides: TGTGCCAGCAGCACCCATCCAGGGAATGAGCAGTTCTTC. This rearrangement joins TRBV9 to TRBJ2-1; D perhaps matches TRBD1 (5 bases). Trimming took off 4 bases at V and 7 bases at J, with 12 bases between the two ends. Germline V gene data show CDR1 as SGDLS and CDR2 as YYNGEE. The CDR3 covers 13 residues. Looking up the rest from reference TRBV9 and TRBJ2-1 gives the full variable domain: DSGVTQTPKHLITATGQRVTLRCSPRSGDLSVYWYQQSLDQGLQFLIQYYNGEERAKGNILERFSAQQFPDLHSELNLSSLELGDSALYFCASSTHPGNEQFFGPGTRLTVL.

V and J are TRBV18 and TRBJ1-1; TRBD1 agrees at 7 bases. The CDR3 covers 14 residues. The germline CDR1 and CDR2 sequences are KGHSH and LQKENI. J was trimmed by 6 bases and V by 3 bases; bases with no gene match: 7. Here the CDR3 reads CASSPQQGSAEAFF. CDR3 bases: TGTGCCAGCTCACCCCAACAGGGGAGCGCTGAAGCTTTCTTT. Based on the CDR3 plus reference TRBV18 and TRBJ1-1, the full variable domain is NAGVMQNPRHLVRRRGQEARLRCSPMKGHSHVYWYRQLPEEGLKFMVYLQKENIIDESGMPKERFSAEFPKEGPSILRIQQVVRGDSAAYFCASSPQQGSAEAFFGQGTRLTVV.

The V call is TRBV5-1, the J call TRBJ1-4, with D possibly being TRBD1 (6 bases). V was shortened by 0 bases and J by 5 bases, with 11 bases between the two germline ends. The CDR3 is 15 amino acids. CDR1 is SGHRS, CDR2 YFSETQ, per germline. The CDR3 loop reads CASSLATGLNEKLFF. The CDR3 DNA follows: TGCGCCAGCAGCTTGGCCACAGGGCTCAATGAAAAACTGTTTTTT.

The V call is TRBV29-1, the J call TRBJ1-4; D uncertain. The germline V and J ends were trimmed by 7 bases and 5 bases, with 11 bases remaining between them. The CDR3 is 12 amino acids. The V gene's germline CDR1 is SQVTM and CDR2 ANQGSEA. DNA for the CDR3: TGCAGCGCTTGGACGGGGAATGAAAAACTGTTTTTT. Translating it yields CSAWTGNEKLFF.

CDR3 amino acids: CASTRMGGTEAFF. Here the CDR3 DNA reads TGTGCCAGCACCCGGATGGGGGGCACTGAAGCTTTCTTT. The rearrangement links TRBV2 to TRBJ1-1, with a possible D match to TRBD1 (5 bases). V was trimmed by 7 bases and J by 4 bases, leaving 13 bases between them. The CDR3 is 13 amino acids. Germline lookup yields CDR1 SNHLY and CDR2 FYNNEI.

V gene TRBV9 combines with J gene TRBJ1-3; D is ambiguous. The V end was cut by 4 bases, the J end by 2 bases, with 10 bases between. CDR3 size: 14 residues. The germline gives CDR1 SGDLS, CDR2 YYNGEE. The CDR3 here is CASSPRTAGNTIYF. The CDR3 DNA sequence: TGTGCCAGCAGCCCGAGGACGGCTGGAAACACCATATATTTT. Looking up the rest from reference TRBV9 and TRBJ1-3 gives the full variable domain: DSGVTQTPKHLITATGQRVTLRCSPRSGDLSVYWYQQSLDQGLQFLIQYYNGEERAKGNILERFSAQQFPDLHSELNLSSLELGDSALYFCASSPRTAGNTIYFGEGSWLTVV.

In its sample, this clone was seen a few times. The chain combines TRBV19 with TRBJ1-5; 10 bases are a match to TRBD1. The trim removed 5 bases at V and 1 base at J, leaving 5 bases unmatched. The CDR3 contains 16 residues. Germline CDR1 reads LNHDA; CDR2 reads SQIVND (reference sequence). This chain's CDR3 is CASSLTGGWSNQPQHF. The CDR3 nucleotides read TGTGCCAGTAGTTTGACAGGGGGCTGGAGCAATCAGCCCCAGCATTTT.

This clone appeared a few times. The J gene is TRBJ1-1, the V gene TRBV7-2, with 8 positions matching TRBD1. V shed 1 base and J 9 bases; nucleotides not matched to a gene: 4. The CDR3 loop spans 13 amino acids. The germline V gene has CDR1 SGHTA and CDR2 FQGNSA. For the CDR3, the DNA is TGTGCCAGCAGCTTAGGGGACAGGCGGCAAGCTTTCTTT. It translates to CASSLGDRRQAFF.

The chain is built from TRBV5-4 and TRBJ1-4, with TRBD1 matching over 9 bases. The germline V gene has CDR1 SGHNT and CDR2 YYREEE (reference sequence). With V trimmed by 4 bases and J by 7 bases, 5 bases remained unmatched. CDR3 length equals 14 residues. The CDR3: CASSPPGQGEKLFF. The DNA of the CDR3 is TGTGCCAGCAGCCCGCCGGGACAGGGTGAAAAACTGTTTTTT.

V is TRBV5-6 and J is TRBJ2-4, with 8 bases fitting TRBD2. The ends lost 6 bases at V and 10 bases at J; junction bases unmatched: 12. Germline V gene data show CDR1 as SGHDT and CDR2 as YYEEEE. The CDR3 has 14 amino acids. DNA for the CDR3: TGTGCCAGCAATACCGGGACTAGTGTGTCTATTCAGTACTTC. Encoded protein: CASNTGTSVSIQYF. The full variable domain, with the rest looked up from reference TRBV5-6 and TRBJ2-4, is DAGVTQSPTHLIKTRGQQVTLRCSPKSGHDTVSWYQQALGQGPQFIFQYYEEEERQRGNFPDRFSGHQFPNYSSELNVNALLLGDSALYLCASNTGTSVSIQYFGAGTRLSVL.

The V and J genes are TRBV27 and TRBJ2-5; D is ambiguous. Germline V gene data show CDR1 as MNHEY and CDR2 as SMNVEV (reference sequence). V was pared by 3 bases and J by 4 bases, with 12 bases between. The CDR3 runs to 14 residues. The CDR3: CASSLSRPGETQYF. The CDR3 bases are TGTGCCAGCAGTTTGTCCAGGCCGGGAGAGACCCAGTACTTC.

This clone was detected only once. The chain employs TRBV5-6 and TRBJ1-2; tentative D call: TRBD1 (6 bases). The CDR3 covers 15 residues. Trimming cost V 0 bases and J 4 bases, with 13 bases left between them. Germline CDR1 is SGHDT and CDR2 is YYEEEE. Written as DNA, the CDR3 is TGTGCCAGCAGCTTGGCCTGGGGGGCTGGCTATGGCTACACCTTC. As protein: CASSLAWGAGYGYTF.

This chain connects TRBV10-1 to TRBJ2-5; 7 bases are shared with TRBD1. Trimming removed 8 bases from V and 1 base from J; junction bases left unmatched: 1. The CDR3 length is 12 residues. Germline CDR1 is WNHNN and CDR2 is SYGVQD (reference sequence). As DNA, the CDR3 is TGCGCCAGCTGGGACAGCCAAGAGACCCAGTACTTC. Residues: CASWDSQETQYF.

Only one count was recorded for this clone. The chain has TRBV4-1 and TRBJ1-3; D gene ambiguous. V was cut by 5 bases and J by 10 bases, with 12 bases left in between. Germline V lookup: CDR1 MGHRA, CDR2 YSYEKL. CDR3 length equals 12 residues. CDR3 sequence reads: CASSSREGTIYF. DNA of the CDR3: TGCGCCAGCAGCTCAAGAGAGGGAACCATATATTTT.

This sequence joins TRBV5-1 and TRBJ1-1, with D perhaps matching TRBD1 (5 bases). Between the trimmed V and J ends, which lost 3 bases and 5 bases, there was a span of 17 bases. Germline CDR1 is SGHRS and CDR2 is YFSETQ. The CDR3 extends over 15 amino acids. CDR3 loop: CASSSGSTRGTEAFF. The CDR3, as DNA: TGCGCCAGCAGCTCCGGATCAACACGGGGGACTGAAGCTTTCTTT.

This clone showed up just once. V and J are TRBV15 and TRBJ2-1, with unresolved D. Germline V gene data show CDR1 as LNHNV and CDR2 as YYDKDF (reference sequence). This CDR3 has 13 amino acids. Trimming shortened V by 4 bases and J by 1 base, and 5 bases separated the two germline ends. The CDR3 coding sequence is TGTGCCACCAGCAAGCCTTCCTACAATGAGCAGTTCTTC. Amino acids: CATSKPSYNEQFF.

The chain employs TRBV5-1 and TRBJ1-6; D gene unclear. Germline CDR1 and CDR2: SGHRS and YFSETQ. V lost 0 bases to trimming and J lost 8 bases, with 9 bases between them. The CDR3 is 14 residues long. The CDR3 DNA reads TGCGCCAGCAGCTTGGGAGACGGATATTCACCCCTCCACTTT. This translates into CASSLGDGYSPLHF.

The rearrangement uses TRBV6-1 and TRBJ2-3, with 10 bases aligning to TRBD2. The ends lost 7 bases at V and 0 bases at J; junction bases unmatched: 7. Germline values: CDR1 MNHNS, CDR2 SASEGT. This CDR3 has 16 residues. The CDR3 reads CASTERGGVSTDTQYF. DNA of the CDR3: TGTGCCAGCACTGAGCGGGGGGGCGTGAGCACAGATACGCAGTATTTT.

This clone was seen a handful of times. CDR3 region: CASKRTDYYSPLHF. The CDR3 DNA sequence: TGTGCCAGCAAACGGACAGATTATTATTCACCCCTCCACTTT. The chain combines TRBV27 with TRBJ1-6; TRBD1 is a possible D gene (6 bases). The CDR3 length is 14 residues. Trimming took 7 bases from V and 8 from J, leaving 15 bases between them. Germline V gene sequence: CDR1 MNHEY, CDR2 SMNVEV (reference sequence).

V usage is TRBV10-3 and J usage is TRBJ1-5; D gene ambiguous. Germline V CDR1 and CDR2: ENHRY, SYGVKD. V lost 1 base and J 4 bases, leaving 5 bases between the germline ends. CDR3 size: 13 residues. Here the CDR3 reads CAISEFNNQPQHF. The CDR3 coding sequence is TGTGCCATCAGTGAGTTTAATAATCAGCCCCAGCATTTT.

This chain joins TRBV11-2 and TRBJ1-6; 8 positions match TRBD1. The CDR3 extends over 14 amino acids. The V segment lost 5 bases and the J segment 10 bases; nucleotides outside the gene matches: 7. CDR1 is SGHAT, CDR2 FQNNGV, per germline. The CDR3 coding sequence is TGTGCCAGCAGCCGTCTGGACAGGGACTCACCCCTCCACTTT. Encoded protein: CASSRLDRDSPLHF.

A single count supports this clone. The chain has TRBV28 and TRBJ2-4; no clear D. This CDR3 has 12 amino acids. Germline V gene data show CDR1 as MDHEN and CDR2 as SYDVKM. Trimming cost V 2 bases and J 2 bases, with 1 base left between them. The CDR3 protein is CASSLPKNIQYF. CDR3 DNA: TGTGCCAGCAGTTTACCCAAAAACATTCAGTACTTC.

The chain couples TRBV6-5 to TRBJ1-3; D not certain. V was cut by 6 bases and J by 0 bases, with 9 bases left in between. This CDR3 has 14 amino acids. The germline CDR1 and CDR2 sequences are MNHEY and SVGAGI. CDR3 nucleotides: TGTGCCAGCAGGAAGGGCTACTCTGGAAACACCATATATTTT. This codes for CASRKGYSGNTIYF.

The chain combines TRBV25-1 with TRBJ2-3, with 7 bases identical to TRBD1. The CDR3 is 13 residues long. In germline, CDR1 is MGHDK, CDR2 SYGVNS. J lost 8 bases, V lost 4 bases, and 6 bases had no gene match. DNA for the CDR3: TGTGCCAGCAGTGGGGGACAGTTGGGTACGCAGTATTTT. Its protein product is CASSGGQLGTQYF. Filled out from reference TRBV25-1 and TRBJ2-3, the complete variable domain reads EADIYQTPRYLVIGTGKKITLECSQTMGHDKMYWYQQDPGMELHLIHYSYGVNSTEKGDLSSESTVSRIRTEHFPLTLESARPSHTSQYLCASSGGQLGTQYFGPGTRLTVL.

The CDR3 DNA reads as TGTGCCTGGAGTGGGGGACTCCAAGAGACCCAGTACTTC. Translated, it gives CAWSGGLQETQYF. The chain combines TRBV30 with TRBJ2-5; TRBD2 is a possible D gene (6 bases). The CDR3 has 13 residues. Trimming stripped 1 base from V and 1 base from J, with 7 bases between. The germline CDR1 and CDR2 sequences are GTSNPN and SVGIG (reference sequence).

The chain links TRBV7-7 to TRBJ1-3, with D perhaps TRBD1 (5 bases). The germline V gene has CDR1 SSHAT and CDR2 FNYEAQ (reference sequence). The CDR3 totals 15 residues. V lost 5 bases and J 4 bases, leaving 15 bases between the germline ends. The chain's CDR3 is CASSPQRGTGNTIYF. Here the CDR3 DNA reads TGTGCCAGCAGCCCTCAGAGGGGCACGGGAAACACCATATATTTT. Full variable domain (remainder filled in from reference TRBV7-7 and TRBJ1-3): GAGVSQSPRYKVTKRGQDVTLRCDPISSHATLYWYQQALGQGPEFLTYFNYEAQPDKSGLPSDRFSAERPEGSISTLTIQRTEQRDSAMYRCASSPQRGTGNTIYFGEGSWLTVV.

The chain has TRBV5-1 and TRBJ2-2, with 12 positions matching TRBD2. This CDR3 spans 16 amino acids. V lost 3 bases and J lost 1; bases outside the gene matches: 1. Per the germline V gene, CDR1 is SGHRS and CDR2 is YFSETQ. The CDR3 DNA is TGCGCCAGCAGCTGGGGACTAGCGGGGAACACCGGGGAGCTGTTTTTT. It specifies CASSWGLAGNTGELFF.

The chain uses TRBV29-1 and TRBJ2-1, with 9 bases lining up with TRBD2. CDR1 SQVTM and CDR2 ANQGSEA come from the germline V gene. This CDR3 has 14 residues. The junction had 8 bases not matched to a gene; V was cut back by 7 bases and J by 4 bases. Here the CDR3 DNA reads TGCAGCGGGCTTCTAGCGGGGATATACAATGAGCAGTTCTTC. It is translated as CSGLLAGIYNEQFF.

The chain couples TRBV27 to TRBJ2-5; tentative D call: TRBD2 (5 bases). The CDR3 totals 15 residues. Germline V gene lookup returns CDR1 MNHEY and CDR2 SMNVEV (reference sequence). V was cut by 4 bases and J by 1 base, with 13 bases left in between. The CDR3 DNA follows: TGTGCCAGCAGTTCCTTCCTTAGCGTCCAAGAGACCCAGTACTTC. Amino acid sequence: CASSSFLSVQETQYF.

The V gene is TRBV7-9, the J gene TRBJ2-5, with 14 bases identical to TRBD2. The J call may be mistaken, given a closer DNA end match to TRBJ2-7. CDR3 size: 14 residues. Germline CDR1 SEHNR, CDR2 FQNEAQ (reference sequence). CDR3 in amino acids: CASSLGLAGAEQYF. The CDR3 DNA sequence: TGTGCCAGCAGCTTGGGACTAGCGGGAGCCGAGCAGTACTTC.

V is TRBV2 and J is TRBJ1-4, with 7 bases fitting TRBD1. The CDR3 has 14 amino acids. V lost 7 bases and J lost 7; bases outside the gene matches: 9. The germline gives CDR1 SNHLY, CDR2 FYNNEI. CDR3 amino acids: CASTLGGGGEKLFF. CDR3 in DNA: TGTGCCAGCACCCTAGGAGGGGGCGGTGAAAAACTGTTTTTT.

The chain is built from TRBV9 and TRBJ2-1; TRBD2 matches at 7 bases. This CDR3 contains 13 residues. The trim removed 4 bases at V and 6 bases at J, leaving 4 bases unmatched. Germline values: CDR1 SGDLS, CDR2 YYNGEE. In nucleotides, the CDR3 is TGTGCCAGCAGCCTAGCGGAGATCAATGAGCAGTTCTTC. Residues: CASSLAEINEQFF.